Each of the 13 T cell receptor beta chains below was sequenced from the same sample in a study of T cells after yellow fever vaccination. TCRdb ran MiXCR on the 5' RACE reads and lists one entry per CDR3 protein. The data contain 250,000 to 400,000 distinct CDR3 sequences, roughly 3.9% of them singletons. Material: PBMCs, obtained 5 days after the yellow fever booster vaccination. The receptors were sampled from a man between 18 and 35 years old who received the YFV17D yellow fever vaccine.

The V and J genes are TRBV15 and TRBJ2-1; D is perhaps TRBD2 (5 bases). V was cut by 0 bases and J by 4 bases, with 13 bases left in between. Germline assignment: CDR1 LNHNV and CDR2 YYDKDF (reference sequence). The CDR3 contains 16 residues. The CDR3 loop reads CATSREPDSRYNEQFF. The CDR3 nucleotides are TGTGCCACCAGCAGAGAACCGGACTCACGATACAATGAGCAGTTCTTC.

This clonotype was observed a handful of times. The chain combines TRBV6-2 or TRBV6-3 with TRBJ2-3; 9 bases align to TRBD2. CDR3 length equals 15 residues. Germline V gives CDR1 MNHEY, CDR2 SVGEGT. V was pared by 8 bases and J by 3 bases, with 9 bases of the junction left unmatched. CDR3 residues: CASGSGGLGTDTQYF. The CDR3, as DNA: TGTGCCAGCGGTAGCGGGGGACTGGGGACAGATACGCAGTATTTT.

The chain couples TRBV27 to TRBJ1-1, with 7 bases identical to TRBD1. CDR3 length: 16 residues. Losses at the gene ends were 2 bases for V and 1 base for J; bases not matched to a gene: 7. CDR1 and CDR2 from the germline V gene are MNHEY and SMNVEV (reference sequence). The CDR3 DNA sequence: TGTGCCAGCAGTTTAAGACAGGGTGGTTGGAACACTGAAGCTTTCTTT. This translates into CASSLRQGGWNTEAFF.

The chain links TRBV11-2 to TRBJ2-5; no definite D call. V gave up 5 bases and J gave up 5 bases, with 9 bases separating them. Germline V gives CDR1 SGHAT, CDR2 FQNNGV. The CDR3 contains 12 residues. This CDR3 is CASSPRKETQYF. CDR3 sequence (DNA): TGTGCCAGCAGCCCCAGGAAGGAGACCCAGTACTTC.

The chain uses TRBV7-2 and TRBJ2-5, with D tentatively TRBD2 (6 bases). Trimming removed 4 bases at V and 1 base at J, with 19 bases between. Germline V lookup: CDR1 SGHTA, CDR2 FQGNSA. The length of the CDR3 is 17 residues. The CDR3 is CASSSVRLGGGQETQYF. The CDR3 region has the DNA TGTGCCAGCAGCTCAGTCCGTCTCGGGGGAGGCCAAGAGACCCAGTACTTC.

V and J are TRBV4-1 and TRBJ1-1; tentatively, D is TRBD1 (5 bases). The V gene's germline CDR1 is MGHRA and CDR2 YSYEKL. Trimming shortened V by 4 bases and J by 1 base, and 13 bases separated the two germline ends. The CDR3 has 15 residues. The CDR3 nucleotides read TGCGCCAGCAGCCCCCGGGACCGCCGGAACACTGAAGCTTTCTTT. It codes for CASSPRDRRNTEAFF.

There are many counts of this clonotype. V is TRBV27 and J is TRBJ2-1; possibly TRBD2 for D (6 bases). In germline, CDR1 is MNHEY, CDR2 SMNVEV (reference sequence). With 8 bases removed from V and 4 bases from J, the gap between germline ends came to 15 bases. The CDR3 runs to 14 residues. CDR3 amino acids: CASRPGTSYNEQFF. The CDR3 DNA is TGTGCCAGCCGCCCGGGGACTTCATACAATGAGCAGTTCTTC.

This clonotype was seen just once. The chain joins TRBV4-3 to TRBJ2-3, with a tentative D call TRBD2 (6 bases). CDR3 length equals 16 residues. Germline V CDR1 and CDR2: LGHNA, YSLEER. V gave up 1 base and J gave up 0 bases, with 11 bases separating them. The CDR3 DNA reads TGCGCCAGCAGCCAAGTCGGGGGTGGGAGCACAGATACGCAGTATTTT. The encoded protein is CASSQVGGGSTDTQYF.

V is TRBV7-9 and J is TRBJ2-3; D may be TRBD1 or TRBD2 (5 bases each). Germline assignment: CDR1 SEHNR and CDR2 FQNEAQ (reference sequence). This CDR3 region has 16 residues. V was trimmed by 8 bases and J by 2 bases, leaving 20 bases between them. CDR3 nucleotide sequence: TGTGCCAGCCCGACCCAAGGGGAGCTCTTCACAGATACGCAGTATTTT. Translation: CASPTQGELFTDTQYF.

The chain recombines TRBV5-1 with TRBJ2-5, with 11 bases lining up with TRBD1. This CDR3 is built from 16 residues. Germline CDR1 SGHRS, CDR2 YFSETQ. J was trimmed by 5 bases and V by 4 bases; bases with no gene match: 10. The CDR3, as DNA: TGCGCCAGCAGCCAAGGGACAGGGGGTCATATTGAGACCCAGTACTTC. Encoded protein: CASSQGTGGHIETQYF.

The CDR3 reads CASSFQGHSGNTIYF. The CDR3 nucleotides read TGTGCCAGCAGCTTCCAGGGGCACTCTGGAAACACCATATATTTT. The chain joins TRBV7-2 to TRBJ1-3; the D gene is possibly TRBD1 (6 bases). From germline, CDR1 is SGHTA and CDR2 FQGNSA. V was pared by 3 bases and J by 0 bases, with 9 bases between. This CDR3 is built from 15 residues. Together with reference TRBV7-2 and TRBJ1-3, the CDR3 gives the full variable domain: GAGVSQSPSNKVTEKGKDVELRCDPISGHTALYWYRQSLGQGLEFLIYFQGNSAPDKSGLPSDRFSAERTGGSVSTLTIQRTQQEDSAVYLCASSFQGHSGNTIYFGEGSWLTVV.

This clonotype was recorded a few times. The chain recombines TRBV7-2 with TRBJ2-7; TRBD2 matches at 11 bases. This CDR3 is 16 amino acids long. Germline loops: CDR1 SGHTA, CDR2 FQGNSA. Germline trimming cut 1 base from V and 3 bases from J; bases unmatched to any gene: 5. CDR3 sequence: CASSLDSSGGIYEQYF. The DNA for the CDR3 is TGTGCCAGCAGCTTAGATTCTAGCGGGGGGATCTACGAGCAGTACTTC.

This clonotype was found many times. The rearrangement joins TRBV7-2 to TRBJ1-2; 7 nucleotides agree with TRBD1. V was clipped by 4 bases and J by 4 bases; unmatched bases: 9. The germline V gene has CDR1 SGHTA and CDR2 FQGNSA. The CDR3 has 15 amino acids. The CDR3 nucleotides are TGTGCCAGCAGCTCGCCGACAGGGTATTTCTATGGCTACACCTTC. It codes for CASSSPTGYFYGYTF. Combining the CDR3 with reference TRBV7-2 and TRBJ1-2 gives the whole variable domain GAGVSQSPSNKVTEKGKDVELRCDPISGHTALYWYRQSLGQGLEFLIYFQGNSAPDKSGLPSDRFSAERTGGSVSTLTIQRTQQEDSAVYLCASSSPTGYFYGYTFGSGTRLTVV.